This T cell receptor (beta chain) comes out of a study of T-cell reconstitution after alpha-beta-depleted transplantation in children. Unique molecular identifiers tagged the TCRbeta library. TCRdb itself ran the PCR reads through MiXCR, one entry per CDR3 protein. This sample has about 200,000 distinct CDR3 sequences, with 7.5% to 9.5% found just once. Broader study findings: When one year had passed after transplant, most T-cell counts and diversity came from newly produced T cells.

CDR1 is SGHTA, CDR2 FQGTGA, per germline. This CDR3 comprises 13 residues. V lost 1 base and J 9 bases, leaving 11 bases between the germline ends. This clonotype has only a few counts. As yet, its antigen is unknown. The sequencing here drew on PBMCs, mostly from graft donor cells, taken 360 days after TCRalphabeta/CD19-depleted stem cell transplant. This clonotype was sampled from a male patient between 2 and 15 years old who had a stem cell transplant for acute myeloid leukemia, so the T cells may come from the graft donor. V gene TRBV7-3 combines with J gene TRBJ2-3, with D hard to call. The CDR3 spells CASSLSVRITQYF. The DNA of the CDR3 is TGTGCCAGCAGCTTAAGTGTGCGGATAACGCAGTATTTT.